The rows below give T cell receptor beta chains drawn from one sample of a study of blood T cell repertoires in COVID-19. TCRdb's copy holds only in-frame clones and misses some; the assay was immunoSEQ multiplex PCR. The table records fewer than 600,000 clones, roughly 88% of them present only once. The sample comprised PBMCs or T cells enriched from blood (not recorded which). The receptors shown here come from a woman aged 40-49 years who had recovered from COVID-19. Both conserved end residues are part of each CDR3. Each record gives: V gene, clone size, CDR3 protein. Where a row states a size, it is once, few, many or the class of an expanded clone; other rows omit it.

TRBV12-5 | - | CASGLAAGNTIYF
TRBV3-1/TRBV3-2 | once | CASSPGTGSLEAFF
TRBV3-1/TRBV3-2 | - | CASSSGQEAGELFF
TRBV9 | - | CASSADTMSSGNTIYF
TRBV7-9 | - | CASSTGGSNQPQHF
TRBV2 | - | CASSEVAEAFF
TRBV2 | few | CASSVGGLNTEAFF
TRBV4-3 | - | CASSQASPGGSSYEQYF
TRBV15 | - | CAISRGRTGINEKLFF
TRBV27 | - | CASRPIPGNEKLFF
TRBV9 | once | CASSPRTANTEAFF
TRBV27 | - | CASSYPRGAGHYNEQFF
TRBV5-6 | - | CASSFMVVGNTIYF
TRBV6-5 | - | CASRYRAGTGGSRYTF
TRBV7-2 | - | CASSFVASETQYF
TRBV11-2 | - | CASSLSRSSYNEQFF
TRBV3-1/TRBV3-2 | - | CASSRRGILAGQETQYF
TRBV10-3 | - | CAISEWGQGANQPQHF
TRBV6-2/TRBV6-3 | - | CASSSYPDSEKLFF
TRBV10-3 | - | CAISESTVRNEKLFF
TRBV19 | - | CASSSPGQGSRGYTF
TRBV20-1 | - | CRSGGYEQYF
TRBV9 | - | CASSVGEGQAYEQYF
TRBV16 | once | CASSPLGRGVLSYEQYF
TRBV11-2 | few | CASSLAQGNTEAFF
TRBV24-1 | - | CATSGDRGGTDTQYF
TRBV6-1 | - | CASSQAATQYF
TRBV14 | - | CASSRGIFYNEQFF
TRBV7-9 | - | CASSFPGLASEQFF
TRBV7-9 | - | CASSLSAPGPGETQYF
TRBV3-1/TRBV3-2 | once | CASSQESGSINEQFF
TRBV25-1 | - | CASSELEGRGQTDTQYF
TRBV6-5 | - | CASSFPGVIPEAFF
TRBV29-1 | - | CSVEVGSTNYGYTF
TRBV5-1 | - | CASSSQGVDYGYTF
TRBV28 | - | CATREADYGYTF
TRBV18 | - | CASSPTYGGYSYEQYF
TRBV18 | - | CASSPNLQGGNTEAFF
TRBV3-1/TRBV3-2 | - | CASSQGVSGAGEQFF
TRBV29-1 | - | CSVGSGDYGYTF
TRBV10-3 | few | CAISGTSTDTQYF
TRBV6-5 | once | CASRRDPLDIQYF
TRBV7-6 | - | CASSLALGVEETQYF
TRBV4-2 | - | CASSQDSGHNQPQHF
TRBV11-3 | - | CASSGPGTGYGGYTF
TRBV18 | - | CASSPGTLNIQYF
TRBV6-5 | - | CASSLRSGGTEAFF
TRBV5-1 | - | CASSPDSGRGYTF
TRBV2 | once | CASRSEMNTEAFF
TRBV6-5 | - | CASSYRGQLYF
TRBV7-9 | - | CASSVTGGSSYEQYF
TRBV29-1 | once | CSINRGRIPDTQYF
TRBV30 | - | CAGNADSYTEAFF
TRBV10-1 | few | CASSTGQGANEQYF
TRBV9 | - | CASSEGQGVSRGYTF